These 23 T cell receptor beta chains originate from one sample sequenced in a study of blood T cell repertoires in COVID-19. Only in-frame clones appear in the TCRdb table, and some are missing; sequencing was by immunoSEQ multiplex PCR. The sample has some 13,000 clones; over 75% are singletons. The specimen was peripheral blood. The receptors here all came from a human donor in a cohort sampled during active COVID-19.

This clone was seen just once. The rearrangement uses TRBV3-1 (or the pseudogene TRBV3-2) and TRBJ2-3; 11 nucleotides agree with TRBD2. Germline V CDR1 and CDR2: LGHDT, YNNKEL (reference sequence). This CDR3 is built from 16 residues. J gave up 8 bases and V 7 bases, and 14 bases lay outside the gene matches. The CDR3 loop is CASTKRLLAGESTQYF. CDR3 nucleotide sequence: TGTGCCAGCACCAAAAGACTACTAGCGGGGGAGAGTACGCAGTATTTT.

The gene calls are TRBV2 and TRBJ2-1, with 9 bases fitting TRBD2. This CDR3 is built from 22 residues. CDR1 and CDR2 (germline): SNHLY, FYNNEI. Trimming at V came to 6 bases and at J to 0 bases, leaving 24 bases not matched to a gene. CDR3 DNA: TGTGCCAGCAGAGAGGTTTGGACTAGCGCAAATCCTCTGCAATTCTCCTACAATGAGCAGTTCTTC. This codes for CASREVWTSANPLQFSYNEQFF.

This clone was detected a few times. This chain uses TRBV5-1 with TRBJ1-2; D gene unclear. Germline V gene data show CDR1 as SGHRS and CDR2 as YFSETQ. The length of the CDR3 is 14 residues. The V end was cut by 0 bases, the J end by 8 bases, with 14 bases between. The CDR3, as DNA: TGCGCCAGCAGCTTGGCCTCTAGGAGTGAGGGCTACACCTTC. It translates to CASSLASRSEGYTF.

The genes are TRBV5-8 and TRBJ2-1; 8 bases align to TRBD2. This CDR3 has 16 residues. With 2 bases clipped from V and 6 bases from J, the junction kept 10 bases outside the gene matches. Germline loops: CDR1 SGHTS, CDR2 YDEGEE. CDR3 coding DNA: TGTGCCAGCAGCTTTCAACACGGGGGGGTACCCAATGAGCAGTTCTTC. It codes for CASSFQHGGVPNEQFF.

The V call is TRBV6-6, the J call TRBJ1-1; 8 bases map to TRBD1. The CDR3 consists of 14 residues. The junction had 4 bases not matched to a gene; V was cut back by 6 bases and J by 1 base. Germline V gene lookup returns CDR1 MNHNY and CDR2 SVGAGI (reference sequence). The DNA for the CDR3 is TGTGCCAGCAGATCAGGGACAGGGAACACTGAAGCTTTCTTT. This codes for CASRSGTGNTEAFF.

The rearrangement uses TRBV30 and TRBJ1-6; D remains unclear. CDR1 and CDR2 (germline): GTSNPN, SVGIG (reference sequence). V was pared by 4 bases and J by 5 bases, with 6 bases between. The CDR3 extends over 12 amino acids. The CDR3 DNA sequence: TGTGCCTGGACAGCGGATAATTCACCCCTCCACTTT. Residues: CAWTADNSPLHF.

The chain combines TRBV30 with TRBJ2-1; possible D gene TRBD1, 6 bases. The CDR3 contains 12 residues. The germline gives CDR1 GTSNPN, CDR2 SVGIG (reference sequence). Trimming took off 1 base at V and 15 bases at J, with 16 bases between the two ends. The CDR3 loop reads CAWSGQGFGSFF. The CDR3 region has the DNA TGTGCCTGGAGTGGGCAGGGGTTTGGGTCGTTCTTC.

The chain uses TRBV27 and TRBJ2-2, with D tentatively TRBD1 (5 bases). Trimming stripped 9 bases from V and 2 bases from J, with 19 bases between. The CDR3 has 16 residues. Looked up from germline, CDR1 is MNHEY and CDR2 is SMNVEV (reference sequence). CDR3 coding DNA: TGTGCCAGTACTCAGGGATCTCCGGCCAACACCGGGGAGCTGTTTTTT. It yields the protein CASTQGSPANTGELFF.

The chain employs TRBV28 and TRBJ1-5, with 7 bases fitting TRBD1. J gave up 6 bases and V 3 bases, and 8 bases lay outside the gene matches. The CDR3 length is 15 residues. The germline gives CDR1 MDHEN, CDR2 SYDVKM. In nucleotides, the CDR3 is TGTGCCAGCAGTTTTAGTAGGGACAGTTTTCAGCCCCAGCATTTT. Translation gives CASSFSRDSFQPQHF.

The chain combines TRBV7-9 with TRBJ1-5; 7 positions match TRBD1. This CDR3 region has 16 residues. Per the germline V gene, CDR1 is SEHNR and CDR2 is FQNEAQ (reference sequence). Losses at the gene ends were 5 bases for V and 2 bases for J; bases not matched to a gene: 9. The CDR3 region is CASSQQGFGGNQPQHF. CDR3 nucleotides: TGTGCCAGCAGCCAACAGGGGTTTGGCGGCAATCAGCCCCAGCATTTT.

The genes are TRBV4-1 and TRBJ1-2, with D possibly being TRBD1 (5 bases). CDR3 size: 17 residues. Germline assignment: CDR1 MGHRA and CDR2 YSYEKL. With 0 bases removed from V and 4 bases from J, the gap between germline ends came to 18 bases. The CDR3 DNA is TGCGCCAGCAGCCAAGACGGACCGGGACTTCCCCTCTATGGCTACACCTTC. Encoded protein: CASSQDGPGLPLYGYTF.

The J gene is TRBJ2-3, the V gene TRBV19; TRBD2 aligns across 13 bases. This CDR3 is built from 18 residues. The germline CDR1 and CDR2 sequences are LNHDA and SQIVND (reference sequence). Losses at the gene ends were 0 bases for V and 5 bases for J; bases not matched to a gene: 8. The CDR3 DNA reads TGTGCCAGTAGTATAGATTACCGGGGACTAGCGGGAAAAGATACGCAGTATTTT. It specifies CASSIDYRGLAGKDTQYF.

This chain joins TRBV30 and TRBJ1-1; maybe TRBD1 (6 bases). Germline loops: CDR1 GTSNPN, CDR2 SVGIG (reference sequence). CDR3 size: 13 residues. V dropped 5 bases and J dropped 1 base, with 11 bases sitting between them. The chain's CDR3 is CAWGDRSNTEAFF. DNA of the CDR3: TGTGCCTGGGGTGACAGGTCGAACACTGAAGCTTTCTTT.

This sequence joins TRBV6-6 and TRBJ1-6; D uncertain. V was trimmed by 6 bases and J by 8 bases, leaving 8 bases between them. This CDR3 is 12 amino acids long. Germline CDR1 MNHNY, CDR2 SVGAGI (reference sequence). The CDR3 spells CASSPQYSPLHF. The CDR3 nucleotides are TGTGCCAGCAGCCCACAATATTCACCCCTCCACTTT.

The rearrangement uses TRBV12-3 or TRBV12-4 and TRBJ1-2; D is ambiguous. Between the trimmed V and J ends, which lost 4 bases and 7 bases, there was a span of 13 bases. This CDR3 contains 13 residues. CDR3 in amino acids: CASSSGLRRGYTF. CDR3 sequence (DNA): TGTGCCAGCAGTTCTGGACTTAGACGTGGCTACACCTTC.

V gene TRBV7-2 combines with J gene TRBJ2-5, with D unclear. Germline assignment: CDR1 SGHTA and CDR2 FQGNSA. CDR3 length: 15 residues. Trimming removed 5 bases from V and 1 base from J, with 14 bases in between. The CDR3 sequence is CASSHLQEVQETQYF. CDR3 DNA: TGTGCCAGCAGCCATCTCCAGGAAGTCCAAGAGACCCAGTACTTC.

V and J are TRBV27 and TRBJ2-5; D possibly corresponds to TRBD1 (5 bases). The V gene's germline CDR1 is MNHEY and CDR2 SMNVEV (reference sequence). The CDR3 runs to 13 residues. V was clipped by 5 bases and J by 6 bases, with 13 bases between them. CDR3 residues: CASSPRASQTQYF. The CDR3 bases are TGTGCCAGCAGTCCCAGGGCGAGCCAGACCCAGTACTTC.

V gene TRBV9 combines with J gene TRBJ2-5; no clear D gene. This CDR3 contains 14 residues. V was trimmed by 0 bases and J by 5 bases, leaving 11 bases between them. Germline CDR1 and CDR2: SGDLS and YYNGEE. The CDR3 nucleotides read TGTGCCAGCAGCGTAGGACCAGCGAGGGAGACCCAGTACTTC. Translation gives CASSVGPARETQYF.

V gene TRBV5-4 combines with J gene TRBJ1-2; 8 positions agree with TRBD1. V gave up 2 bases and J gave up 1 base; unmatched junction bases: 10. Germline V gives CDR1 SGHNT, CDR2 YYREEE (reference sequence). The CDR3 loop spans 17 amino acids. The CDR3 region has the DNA TGTGCCAGCAGCTTAGGGCAGGGGGCGCGGTTTAACTATGGCTACACCTTC. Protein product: CASSLGQGARFNYGYTF. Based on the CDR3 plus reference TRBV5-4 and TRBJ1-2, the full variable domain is ETGVTQSPTHLIKTRGQQVTLRCSSQSGHNTVSWYQQALGQGPQFIFQYYREEENGRGNFPPRFSGLQFPNYSSELNVNALELDDSALYLCASSLGQGARFNYGYTFGSGTRLTVV.

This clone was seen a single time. Here the CDR3 DNA reads TGTGCCAGCAGTGAATCGTTCGACACCTATCGTAATGAAAAACTGTTTTTT. Its translation: CASSESFDTYRNEKLFF. The chain uses TRBV2 and TRBJ1-4; D is ambiguous. The V end lost 2 bases, the J end lost 4 bases, and 17 bases lay between the germline ends. The CDR3 length is 17 residues. Germline CDR1 is SNHLY and CDR2 is FYNNEI. The whole variable domain, remainder taken from reference TRBV2 and TRBJ1-4, is EPEVTQTPSHQVTQMGQEVILRCVPISNHLYFYWYRQILGQKVEFLVSFYNNEISEKSEIFDDQFSVERPDGSNFTLKIRSTKLEDSAMYFCASSESFDTYRNEKLFFGSGTQLSVL.

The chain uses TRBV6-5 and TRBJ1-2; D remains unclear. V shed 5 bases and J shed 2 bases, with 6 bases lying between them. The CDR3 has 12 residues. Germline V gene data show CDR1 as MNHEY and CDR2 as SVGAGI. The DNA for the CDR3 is TGTGCCAGCAGTAACGGGAACTATGGCTACACCTTC. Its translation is CASSNGNYGYTF.

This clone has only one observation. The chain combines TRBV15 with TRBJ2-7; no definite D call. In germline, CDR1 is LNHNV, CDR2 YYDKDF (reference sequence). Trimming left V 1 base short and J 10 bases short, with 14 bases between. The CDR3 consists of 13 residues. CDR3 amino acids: CATSRGQVSEQYF. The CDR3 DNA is TGTGCCACCAGCAGAGGGCAGGTCTCCGAACAGTACTTC.

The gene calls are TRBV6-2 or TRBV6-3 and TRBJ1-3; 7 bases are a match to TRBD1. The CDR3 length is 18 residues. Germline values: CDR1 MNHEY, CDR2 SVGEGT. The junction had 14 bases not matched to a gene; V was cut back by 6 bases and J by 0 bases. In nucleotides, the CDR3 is TGTGCCAGCAGCCCCGGGACAGCCTTACTACTCTCTGGAAACACCATATATTTT. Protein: CASSPGTALLLSGNTIYF.